The source of this TCR beta chain is a study of blood T cell repertoires in COVID-19. Study-level background: The United States, Italy and Spain were the sources of the acute and convalescent COVID-19 samples. T cells, B-cell-depleted T cells, or PBMCs provided the cDNA or gDNA that served as material.

This table comes from immunoSEQ multiplex PCR, and its TCRdb copy is limited to in-frame clones, with some not included. The repertoire holds roughly 240,000 clones, with around 87% as singletons. The CDR3 extends over 16 amino acids. J lost 6 bases, V lost 0 bases, and 7 bases had no gene match. CDR1 is SGHDT and CDR2 is YYEEEE in the germline V gene. This receptor was taken from a woman aged 30 to 39 who had recovered from COVID-19. The sequenced material came from peripheral blood. V and J are TRBV5-6 and TRBJ2-2; TRBD1 matches at 8 bases. CDR3 residues: CASSLDRGIDPGELFF. The CDR3 region has the DNA TGTGCCAGCAGCTTGGACAGGGGGATTGACCCCGGGGAGCTGTTTTTT.